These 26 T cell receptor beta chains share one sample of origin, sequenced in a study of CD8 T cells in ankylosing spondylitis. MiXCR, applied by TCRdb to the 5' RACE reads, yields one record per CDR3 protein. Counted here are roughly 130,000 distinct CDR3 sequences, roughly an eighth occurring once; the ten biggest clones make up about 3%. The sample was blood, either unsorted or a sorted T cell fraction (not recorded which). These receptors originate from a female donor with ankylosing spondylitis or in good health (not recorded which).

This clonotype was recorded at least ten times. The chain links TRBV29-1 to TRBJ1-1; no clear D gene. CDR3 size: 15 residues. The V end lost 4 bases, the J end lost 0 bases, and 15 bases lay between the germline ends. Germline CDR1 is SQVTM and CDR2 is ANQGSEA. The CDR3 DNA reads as TGCAGCGTTGTTCTAGGGCCAGTATTGAACACTGAAGCTTTCTTT. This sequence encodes CSVVLGPVLNTEAFF. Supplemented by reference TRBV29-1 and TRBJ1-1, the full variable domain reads SAVISQKPSRDICQRGTSLTIQCQVDSQVTMMFWYRQQPGQSLTLIATANQGSEATYESGFVIDKFPISRPNLTFSTLTVSNMSPEDSSIYLCSVVLGPVLNTEAFFGQGTRLTVV.

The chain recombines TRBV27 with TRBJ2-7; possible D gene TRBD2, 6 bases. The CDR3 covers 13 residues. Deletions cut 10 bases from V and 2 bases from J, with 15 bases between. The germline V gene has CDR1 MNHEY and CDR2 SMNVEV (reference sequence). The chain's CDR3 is CATQPGGTYEQYF. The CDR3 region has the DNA TGTGCCACCCAACCTGGCGGGACCTACGAGCAGTACTTC.

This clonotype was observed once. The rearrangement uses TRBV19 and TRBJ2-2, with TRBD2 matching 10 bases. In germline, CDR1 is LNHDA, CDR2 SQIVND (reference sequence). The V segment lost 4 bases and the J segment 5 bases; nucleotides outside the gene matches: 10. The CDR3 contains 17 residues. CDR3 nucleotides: TGTGCCAGTAGTAAAGGGGCTAGCGGGAGATCAACCGGGGAGCTGTTTTTT. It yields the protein CASSKGASGRSTGELFF.

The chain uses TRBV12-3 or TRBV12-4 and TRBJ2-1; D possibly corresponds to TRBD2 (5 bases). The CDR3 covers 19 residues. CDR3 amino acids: CTINNKKGPGLTTYNEQFF. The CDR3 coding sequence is TGTACCATCAATAACAAAAAAGGACCGGGGTTAACCACCTACAATGAGCAGTTCTTC.

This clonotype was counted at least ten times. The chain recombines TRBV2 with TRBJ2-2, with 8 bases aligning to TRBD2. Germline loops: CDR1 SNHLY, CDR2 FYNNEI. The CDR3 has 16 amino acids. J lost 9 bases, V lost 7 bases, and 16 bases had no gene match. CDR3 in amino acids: CASTQEAGGRKRELFF. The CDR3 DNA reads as TGTGCCAGCACTCAGGAGGCGGGAGGCCGAAAGAGGGAGCTGTTTTTT.

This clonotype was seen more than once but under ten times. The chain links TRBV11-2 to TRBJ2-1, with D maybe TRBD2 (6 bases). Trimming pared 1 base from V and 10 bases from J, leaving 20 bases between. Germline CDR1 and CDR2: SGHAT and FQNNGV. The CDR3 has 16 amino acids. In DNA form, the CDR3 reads TGTGCCAGCAGCTTAGTAGGGACTCGGCAGGGCGGGGAGCAGTTCTTC. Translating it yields CASSLVGTRQGGEQFF.

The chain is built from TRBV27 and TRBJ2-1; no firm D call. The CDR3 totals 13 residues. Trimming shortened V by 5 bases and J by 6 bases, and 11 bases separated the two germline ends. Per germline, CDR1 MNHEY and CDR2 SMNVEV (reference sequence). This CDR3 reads CASSITFFNEQFF. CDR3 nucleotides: TGTGCCAGCAGTATAACATTTTTCAATGAGCAGTTCTTC.

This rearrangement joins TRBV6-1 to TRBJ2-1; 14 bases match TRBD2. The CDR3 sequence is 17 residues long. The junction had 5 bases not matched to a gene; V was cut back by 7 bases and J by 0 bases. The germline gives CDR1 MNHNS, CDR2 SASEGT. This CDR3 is CASKGLAGASSYNEQFF. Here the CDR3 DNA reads TGTGCCAGCAAGGGACTAGCGGGGGCCAGCTCCTACAATGAGCAGTTCTTC.

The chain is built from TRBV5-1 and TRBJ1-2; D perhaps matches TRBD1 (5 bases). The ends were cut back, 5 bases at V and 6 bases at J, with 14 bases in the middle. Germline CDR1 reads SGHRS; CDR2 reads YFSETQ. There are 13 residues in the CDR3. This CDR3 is CASRLRGLDGYTF. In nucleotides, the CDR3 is TGCGCCAGCAGACTTCGGGGGTTGGATGGCTACACCTTC.

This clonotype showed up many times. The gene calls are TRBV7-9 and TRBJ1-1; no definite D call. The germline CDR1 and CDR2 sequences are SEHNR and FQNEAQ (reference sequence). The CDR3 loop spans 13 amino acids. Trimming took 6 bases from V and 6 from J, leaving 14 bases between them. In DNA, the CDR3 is TGTGCCAGCAGTTATTTGCTTTCAGCTGAAGCTTTCTTT. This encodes CASSYLLSAEAFF.

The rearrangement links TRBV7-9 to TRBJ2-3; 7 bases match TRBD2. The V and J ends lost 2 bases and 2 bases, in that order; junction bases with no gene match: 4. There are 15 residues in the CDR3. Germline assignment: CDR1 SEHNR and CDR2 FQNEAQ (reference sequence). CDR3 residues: CASSLIAGDTDTQYF. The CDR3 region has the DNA TGTGCCAGCAGCTTAATCGCGGGGGACACAGATACGCAGTATTTT.

CDR3 coding DNA: TGCGCCAGCAGGACCTGGGGAGGGCCTCAGGGCGATACGCAGTATTTT. Translation: CASRTWGGPQGDTQYF. This sequence joins TRBV5-1 and TRBJ2-3; 7 nucleotides line up with TRBD2. With V trimmed by 5 bases and J by 6 bases, 15 bases remained unmatched. Germline CDR1 SGHRS, CDR2 YFSETQ. There are 16 residues in the CDR3.

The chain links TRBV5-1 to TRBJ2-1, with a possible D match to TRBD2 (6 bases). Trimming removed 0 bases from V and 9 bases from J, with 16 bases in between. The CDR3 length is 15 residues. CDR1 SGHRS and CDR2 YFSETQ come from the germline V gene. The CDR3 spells CASSLELTRFAEQFF. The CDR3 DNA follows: TGCGCCAGCAGCTTGGAATTGACTAGATTTGCTGAGCAGTTCTTC.

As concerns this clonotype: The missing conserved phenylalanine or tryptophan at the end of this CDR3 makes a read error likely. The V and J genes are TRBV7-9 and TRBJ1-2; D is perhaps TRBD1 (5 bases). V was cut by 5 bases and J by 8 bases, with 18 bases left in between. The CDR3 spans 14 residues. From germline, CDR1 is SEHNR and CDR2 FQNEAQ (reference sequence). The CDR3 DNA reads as TGTGCCAGCAGCCCTTCCGGGACTACGGGGGGCTACACCCTC. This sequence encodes CASSPSGTTGGYTL.

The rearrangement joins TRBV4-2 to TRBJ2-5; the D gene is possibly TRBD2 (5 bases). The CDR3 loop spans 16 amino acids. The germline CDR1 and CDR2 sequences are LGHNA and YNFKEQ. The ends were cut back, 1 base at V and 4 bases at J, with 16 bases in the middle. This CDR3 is CASSQVPGSRGETQYF. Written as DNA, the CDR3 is TGTGCCAGCAGCCAAGTTCCGGGGTCGCGTGGAGAGACCCAGTACTTC.

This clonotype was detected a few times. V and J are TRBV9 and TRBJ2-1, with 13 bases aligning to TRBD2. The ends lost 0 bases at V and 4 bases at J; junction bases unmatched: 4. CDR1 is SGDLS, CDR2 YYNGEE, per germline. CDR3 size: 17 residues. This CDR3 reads CASSVGLAGGAYNEQFF. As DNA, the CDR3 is TGTGCCAGCAGCGTAGGACTAGCGGGGGGAGCTTACAATGAGCAGTTCTTC. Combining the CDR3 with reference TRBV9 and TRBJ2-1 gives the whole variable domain DSGVTQTPKHLITATGQRVTLRCSPRSGDLSVYWYQQSLDQGLQFLIQYYNGEERAKGNILERFSAQQFPDLHSELNLSSLELGDSALYFCASSVGLAGGAYNEQFFGPGTRLTVL.

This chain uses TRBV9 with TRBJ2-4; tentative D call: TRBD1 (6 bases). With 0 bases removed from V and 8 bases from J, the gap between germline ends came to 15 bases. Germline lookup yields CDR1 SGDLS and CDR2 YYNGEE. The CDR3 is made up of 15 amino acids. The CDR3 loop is CASSVGSDRGDIQYF. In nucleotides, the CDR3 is TGTGCCAGCAGCGTAGGTTCGGACAGAGGCGACATTCAGTACTTC.

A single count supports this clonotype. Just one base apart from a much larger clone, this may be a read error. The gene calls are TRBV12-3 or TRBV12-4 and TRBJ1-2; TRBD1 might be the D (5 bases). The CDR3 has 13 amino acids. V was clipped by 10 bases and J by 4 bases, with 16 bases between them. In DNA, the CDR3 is TGTGCCAACACTATAAGAGGGGCCTATGGCTACACCTTC. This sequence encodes CANTIRGAYGYTF.

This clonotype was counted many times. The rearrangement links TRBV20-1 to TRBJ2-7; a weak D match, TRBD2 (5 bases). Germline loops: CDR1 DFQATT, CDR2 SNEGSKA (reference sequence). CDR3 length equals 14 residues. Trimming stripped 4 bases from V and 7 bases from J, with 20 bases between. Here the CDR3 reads CSATRSSNSGEQYF. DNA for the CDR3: TGCAGTGCTACCCGATCGTCCAATTCGGGGGAGCAGTACTTC.

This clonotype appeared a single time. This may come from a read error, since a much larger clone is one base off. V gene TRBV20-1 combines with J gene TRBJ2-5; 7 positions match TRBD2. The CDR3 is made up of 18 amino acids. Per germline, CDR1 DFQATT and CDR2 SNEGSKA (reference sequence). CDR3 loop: CSASPWGKKRGGQEAQYF. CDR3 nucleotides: TGCAGTGCTAGTCCCTGGGGGAAAAAGCGGGGAGGACAAGAGGCCCAGTACTTC.

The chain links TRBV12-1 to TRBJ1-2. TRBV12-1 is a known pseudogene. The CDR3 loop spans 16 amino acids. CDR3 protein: CASSSGDLSWNYGYTF. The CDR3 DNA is TGTGCCAGCAGCTCCGGAGACCTCTCCTGGAACTATGGCTACACCTTC.

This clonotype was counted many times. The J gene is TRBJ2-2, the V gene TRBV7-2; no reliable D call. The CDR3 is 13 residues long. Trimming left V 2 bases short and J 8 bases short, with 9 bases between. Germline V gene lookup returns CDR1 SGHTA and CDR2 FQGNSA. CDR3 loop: CASSLWHPGELFF. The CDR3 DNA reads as TGTGCCAGCAGCTTATGGCATCCGGGGGAGCTGTTTTTT.

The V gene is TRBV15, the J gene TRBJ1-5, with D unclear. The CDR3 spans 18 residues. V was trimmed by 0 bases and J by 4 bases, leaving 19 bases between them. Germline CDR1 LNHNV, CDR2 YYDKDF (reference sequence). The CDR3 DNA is TGTGCCACCAGCAGAGATCTTCGTACGGGGATAGCAAATCAGCCCCAGCATTTT. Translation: CATSRDLRTGIANQPQHF.

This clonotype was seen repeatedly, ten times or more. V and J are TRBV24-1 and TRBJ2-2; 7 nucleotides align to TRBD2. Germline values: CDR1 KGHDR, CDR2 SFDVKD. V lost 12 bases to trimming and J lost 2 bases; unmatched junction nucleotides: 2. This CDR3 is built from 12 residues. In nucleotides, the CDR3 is TGTGCCCTGACTAGCAACACCGGGGAGCTGTTTTTT. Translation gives CALTSNTGELFF.

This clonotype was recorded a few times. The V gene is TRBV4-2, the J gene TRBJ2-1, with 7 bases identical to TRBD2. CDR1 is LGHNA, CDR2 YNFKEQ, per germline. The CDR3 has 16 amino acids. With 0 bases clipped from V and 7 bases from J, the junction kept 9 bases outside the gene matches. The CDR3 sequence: CASSQERRERRNEQFF. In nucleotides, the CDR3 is TGTGCCAGCAGCCAAGAGCGGCGGGAGAGAAGGAATGAGCAGTTCTTC.

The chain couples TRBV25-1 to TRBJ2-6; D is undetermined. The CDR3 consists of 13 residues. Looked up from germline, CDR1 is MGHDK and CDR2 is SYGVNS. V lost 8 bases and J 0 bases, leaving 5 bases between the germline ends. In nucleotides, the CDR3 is TGTGCCAGCGGAAACTCTGGGGCCAACGTCCTGACTTTC. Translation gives CASGNSGANVLTF.